This entry is about one TCR beta chain. Its cognate antigen is unknown. Using immunoSEQ multiplex PCR, the repertoire was profiled, and TCRdb retains in-frame clones only, with some absent. In the table there are over 85,000 clones, roughly 90% of which are singletons. The sample originates from a study of cytomegalovirus exposure and HLA in healthy donors. General study results and limits: Rarity marked most TCR sequences, yet some public TCRs occurred in many donors. The tendency of first-cohort TCR clusters to co-occur in the 120 validation repertoires was identified by a subsequent analysis. Reportedly, cytomegalovirus status was diagnosed with high sensitivity and specificity. In vitro assays verified that three CMV-associated chains recognized CMV antigens specifically.

The CDR3 runs to 14 residues. V shed 2 bases and J 3 bases; nucleotides not matched to a gene: 3. From germline, CDR1 is MNHEY and CDR2 SVGAGI. The sequence came from a woman younger than 45 in good health and CMV-seropositive. This chain uses TRBV6-5 with TRBJ1-1; 7 bases match TRBD1. Sequencing used PBMCs. The CDR3 is CASSYRGRDTEAFF. CDR3 sequence (DNA): TGTGCCAGCAGTTACAGGGGGCGGGACACTGAAGCTTTCTTT.